The clone carrying this T cell receptor (beta chain) has only one observation. Each donor was a Caucasian adult residing in Nashville, Tennessee. CD4+ cells were split into CD45RA+ naive and CD45RA-negative memory subsets. The data were produced by immunoSEQ multiplex PCR, yet TCRdb's version contains in-frame clones alone and is incomplete. The table has some 350,000 clones, about 74% seen once. This sample stems from a study of shared clonotypes between healthy human individuals. Trimming took off 10 bases at V and 1 base at J, with 15 bases between the two ends. The CDR3 is 14 residues long. Germline V gene lookup returns CDR1 LNHDA and CDR2 SQIVND (reference sequence).

The TCR sequence derives from a young man in good health. The rearrangement uses TRBV19 and TRBJ2-3; tentative D call: TRBD2 (7 bases). Material for sequencing was memory CD4+ T cells sorted from blood. Indicated subset: CD45RA-negative fraction. In nucleotides, the CDR3 is TGTGCCACCGAAGGGGGGGTAGGCACAGATACGCAGTATTTT. Translation: CATEGGVGTDTQYF.